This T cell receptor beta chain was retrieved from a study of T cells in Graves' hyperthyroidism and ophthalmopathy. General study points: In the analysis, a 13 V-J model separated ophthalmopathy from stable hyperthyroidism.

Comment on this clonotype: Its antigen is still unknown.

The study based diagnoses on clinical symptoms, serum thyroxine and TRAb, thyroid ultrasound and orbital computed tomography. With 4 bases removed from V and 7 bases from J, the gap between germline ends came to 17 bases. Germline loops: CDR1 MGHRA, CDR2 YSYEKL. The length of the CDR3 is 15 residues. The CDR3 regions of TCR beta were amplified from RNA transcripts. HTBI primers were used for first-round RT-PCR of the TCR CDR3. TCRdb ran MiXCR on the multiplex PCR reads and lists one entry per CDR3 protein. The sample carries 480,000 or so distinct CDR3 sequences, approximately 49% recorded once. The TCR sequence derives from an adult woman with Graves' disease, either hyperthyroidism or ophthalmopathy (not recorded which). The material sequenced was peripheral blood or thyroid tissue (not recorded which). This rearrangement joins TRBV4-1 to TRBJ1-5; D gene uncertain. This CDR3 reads CASSRDARGGQPQHF. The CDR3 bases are TGCGCCAGCAGCCGGGATGCCCGTGGAGGACAGCCCCAGCATTTT.